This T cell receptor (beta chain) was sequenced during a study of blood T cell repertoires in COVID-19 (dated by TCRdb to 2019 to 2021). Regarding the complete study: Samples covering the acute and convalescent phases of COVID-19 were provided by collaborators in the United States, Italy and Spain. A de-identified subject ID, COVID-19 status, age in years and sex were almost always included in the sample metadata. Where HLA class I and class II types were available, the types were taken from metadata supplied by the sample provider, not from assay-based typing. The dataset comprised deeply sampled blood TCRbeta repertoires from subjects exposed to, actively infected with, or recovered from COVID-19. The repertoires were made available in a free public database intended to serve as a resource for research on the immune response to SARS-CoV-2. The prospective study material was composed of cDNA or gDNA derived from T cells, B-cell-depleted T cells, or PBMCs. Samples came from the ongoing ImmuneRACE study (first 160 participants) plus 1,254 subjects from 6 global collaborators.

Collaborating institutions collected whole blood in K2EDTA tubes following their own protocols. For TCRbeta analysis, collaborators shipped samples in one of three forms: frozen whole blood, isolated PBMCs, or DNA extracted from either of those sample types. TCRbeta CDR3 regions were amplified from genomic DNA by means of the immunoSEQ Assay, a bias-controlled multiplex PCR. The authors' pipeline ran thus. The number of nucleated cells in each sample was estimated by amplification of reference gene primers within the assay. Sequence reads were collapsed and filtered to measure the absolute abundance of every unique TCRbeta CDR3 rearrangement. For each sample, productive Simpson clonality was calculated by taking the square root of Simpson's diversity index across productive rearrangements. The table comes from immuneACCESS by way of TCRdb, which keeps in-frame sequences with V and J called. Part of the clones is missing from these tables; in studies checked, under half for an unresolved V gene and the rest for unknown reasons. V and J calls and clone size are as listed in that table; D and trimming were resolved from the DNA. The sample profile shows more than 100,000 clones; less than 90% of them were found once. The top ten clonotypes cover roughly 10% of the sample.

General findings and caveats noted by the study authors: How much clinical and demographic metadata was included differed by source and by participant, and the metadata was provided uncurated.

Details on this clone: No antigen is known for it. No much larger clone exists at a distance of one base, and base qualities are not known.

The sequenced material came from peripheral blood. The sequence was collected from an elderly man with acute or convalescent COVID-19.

The CDR3 in this case is CASRQGLEKLFF. The DNA sequence reads TGTGCCAGCAGACAGGGGTTGGAAAAACTGTTTTTT. The V and J segments used are TRBV2 and TRBJ1-4; TRBD1 aligns with 7 central bases. The CDR3 covers 12 residues, taking in both the cysteine and the phenylalanine. The retained sequence is limited to the CDR3, 36 bases, with the frame set at the first base. Via the germline V gene, CDR1 is SNHLY and CDR2 FYNNEI. Trimmed from V: 6 bases; trimmed from J: 8 bases; junction bases lacking a gene match: 3.